Listed here is a single T cell receptor beta chain. There is no known antigen for this receptor. No qualities accompany the bases; no much larger clone lies one base away. Donors were healthy HIV-negative adults with no recently reported acute infections or vaccinations. Every donor was a Caucasian adult residing in Nashville, Tennessee, USA. CD8 memory samples consisted of magnetically selected CD45RO+ cells combined with CCR7-negative CD45RA+ effector memory (TemRA) cells. Blood was obtained by leukapheresis, after which PBMCs were separated by Ficoll-Histopaque density gradient centrifugation and cryopreserved in liquid nitrogen vapor phase. Purity and quantity of every magnetically sorted T cell population were checked by analytical flow cytometry. From each sorted fraction, genomic DNA was isolated and quantified by UV absorbance on a Nanodrop 2000c. Measured from the cysteine to the phenylalanine, the CDR3 is 15 residues long. The entry retains the CDR3 DNA only, 45 bases that are in frame from base 1. The germline V gene (reference sequence) yields MNHEY for CDR1 and SMNVEV for CDR2. At the junction V is shortened by 6 bases and J by 4 bases; bases outside the gene matches: 11.

Using the deep immunoSEQ assay, TCR CDR3 regions were amplified from genomic DNA by multiplex PCR. Genomic DNA extracted from each cell subset was distributed evenly over all wells of several immunoSEQ 96-well plates, and each plate served as one replicate. Each replicate PCR for sorted subsets received around 200 ng genomic DNA, equal to about 30,000 T cell genomes. Purified libraries were quantified with a Qubit 3.0 fluorometer, sized on a Bioanalyzer 2100, and re-quantified with the KAPA Library Quantification kit. Each immunoSEQ 96-well plate was sequenced on its own single-read 150-cycle Illumina NextSeq 550 flow cell. For the original study's pipeline: Because only junctional sequences without quality scores were contained in the immunoSEQ output, filtering matching that applied to full-length reads could not be performed. Sequences were annotated with PyIR, a Python wrapper for IgBLAST v1.9, and V/J genes and CDR3 were assigned using IMGT germline references. Reads with weak V/J assignments (E-value above 1e-6), missing CDR3, stop codons, out-of-frame junctions, or ambiguous translated residues were removed. A V3J clonotype was defined by an identical inferred V gene, J gene, and CDR3 amino acid sequence. To compute the percentage overlap between repertoires, the number of shared unique clonotypes was divided by the size of the smaller repertoire. Repertoire richness was assessed with RTK rarefaction, the Chao1 estimator, and Recon v2.1 estimates of unobserved clonotypes. Generation probabilities for all TCRbeta clonotypes obtained by the gDNA method from several donors were computed using OLGA. TCRdb's version of the immuneACCESS table is confined to in-frame rearrangements and falls short of the full clone set. An unresolved V gene accounts for under half of the shortfall where checked; the remainder is of unknown origin. V and J calls and clone size come straight from that table; D and trimming were deduced from the DNA. For this sample the table gives some 700,000 clones, of which 90% were detected only once. The ten biggest clones cover 34% of the sample.

The data were taken from a study of shared clonotypes between healthy human individuals (dated by TCRdb to about 2020). Describing the broader study: A couple of women and a few men aged 18 to 49 years were included in the cohort. Leukapheresis yielded between about 0.94 and 9.5 billion PBMCs per donor. To estimate repertoire size and how much clonotype sharing occurs between individuals, the study deeply sequenced the blood TCR repertoires of several healthy adults. For each donor, CD4 naive and CD4 memory were each run on three plates, CD8 naive on two plates, and CD8 memory on one plate. To increase sequencing depth and limit assay-specific biases, different laboratories used diverse techniques to prepare libraries and sequence TCR repertoires. Overall results and qualifications from the work: Higher generation probabilities were observed for clonotypes shared by all four sorted-subset donors than for non-shared clonotypes. Because the study included only a small number of donors, the genetic and exposure-history diversity represented was limited. Pairwise subsampling led to the expectation that sequencing depth would affect the degree of clonotype sharing among donors. When a few donors were compared, the shared fraction of clonotypes was about 5.4% for naive CD4, about 4% for naive CD8, more than 2% for memory CD4, and around 0.4% for memory CD8. Estimated clonotype richness was generally larger for naive than for memory subsets. Even with the large sequencing depth, rarefaction of the sorted-subset datasets indicated that sequencing was incomplete. Sampling was restricted to blood, and TCR repertoires in tissue are likely to differ from TCR repertoires in blood.

This chain joins TRBV27 to TRBJ2-7, with 8 bases aligning to TRBD2. The sequenced material came from memory CD8+ T cells from PBMCs. The cell subset or site label, as the study defines it: CD45RO+ cells pooled with CCR7-negative TemRA cells. This clonotype was sampled from a man younger than 30 in good health. Some clones in this sample may be carry-over from other donors' samples. The CDR3: CASSPLGGRMYEQYF. The DNA sequence is as follows: TGTGCCAGCAGCCCGCTGGGCGGGAGGATGTACGAGCAGTACTTC.